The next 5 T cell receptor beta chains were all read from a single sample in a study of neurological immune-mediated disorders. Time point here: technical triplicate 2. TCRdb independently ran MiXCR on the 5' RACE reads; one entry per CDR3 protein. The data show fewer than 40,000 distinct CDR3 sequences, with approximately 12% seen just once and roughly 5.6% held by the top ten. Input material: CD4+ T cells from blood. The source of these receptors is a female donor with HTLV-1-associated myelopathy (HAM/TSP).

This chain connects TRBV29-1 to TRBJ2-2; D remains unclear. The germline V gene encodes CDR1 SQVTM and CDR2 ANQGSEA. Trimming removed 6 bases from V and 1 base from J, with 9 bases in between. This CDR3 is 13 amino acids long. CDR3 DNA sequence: TGCAGCGTCCTGGCAGAGAACACCGGGGAGCTGTTTTTT. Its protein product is CSVLAENTGELFF.

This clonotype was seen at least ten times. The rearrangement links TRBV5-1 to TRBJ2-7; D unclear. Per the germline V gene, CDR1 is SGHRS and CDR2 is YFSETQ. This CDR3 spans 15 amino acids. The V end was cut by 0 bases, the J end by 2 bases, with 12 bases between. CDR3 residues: CASSLAVAETYEQYF. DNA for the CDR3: TGCGCCAGCAGCTTGGCCGTCGCGGAAACCTACGAGCAGTACTTC.

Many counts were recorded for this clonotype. CDR3 in amino acids: CASSPKTGLGYTF. CDR3 nucleotides: TGTGCCAGCAGCCCCAAGACAGGTCTTGGCTACACCTTC. V and J are TRBV7-2 and TRBJ1-2, with TRBD1 as a possible D gene (6 bases). CDR1 is SGHTA and CDR2 is FQGNSA in the germline V gene. V was cut by 5 bases and J by 7 bases, with 14 bases left in between. This CDR3 has 13 residues.

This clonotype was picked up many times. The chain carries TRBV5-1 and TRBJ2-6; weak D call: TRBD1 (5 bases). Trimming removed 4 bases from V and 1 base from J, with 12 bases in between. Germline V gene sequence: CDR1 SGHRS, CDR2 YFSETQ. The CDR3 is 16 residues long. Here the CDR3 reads CASSKGNPSGANVLTF. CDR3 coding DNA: TGCGCCAGCAGCAAGGGGAACCCATCTGGGGCCAACGTCCTGACTTTC.

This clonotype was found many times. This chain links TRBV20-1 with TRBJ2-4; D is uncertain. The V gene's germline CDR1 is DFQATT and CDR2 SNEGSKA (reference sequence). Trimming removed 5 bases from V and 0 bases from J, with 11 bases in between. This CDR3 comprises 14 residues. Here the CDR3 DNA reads TGCAGTGCTCAAACGGGTTTAGCCAAAAACATTCAGTACTTC. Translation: CSAQTGLAKNIQYF.